These T cell receptor beta chains were read from a single sample in a study of cytomegalovirus exposure and HLA in healthy donors. Data came from immunoSEQ multiplex PCR; TCRdb stores just in-frame clones and leaves some out. The sample holds 65,000 to 85,000 clones, around 79% seen once. Input material: PBMCs. The source is a woman between 40 and 50 years old in good health and CMV-seropositive. CDR3s include the opening cysteine and the closing phenylalanine or tryptophan. D genes are given only for firm matches. Size is omitted from some rows. Given values are once, few, many or a class for expanded clones.

D | J | V | size | CDR3 | DNA
TRBD1 | TRBJ2-7 | TRBV5-6 | NA | CASSPQGQGGAYEQYF | TGTGCCAGCAGCCCCCAAGGACAGGGCGGGGCCTACGAGCAGTACTTC
NA | TRBJ1-4 | TRBV19 | NA | CASSISQGRGEKLFF | TGTGCCAGTAGTATTTCCCAGGGAAGAGGAGAAAAACTGTTTTTT
NA | TRBJ1-4 | TRBV6-6 | NA | CASGGNPEKLFF | TGTGCCAGCGGAGGAAACCCTGAAAAACTGTTTTTT
TRBD1 | TRBJ1-1 | TRBV6-5 | NA | CASRGQVAAFF | TGTGCCAGCAGGGGACAGGTCGCAGCTTTCTTT
NA | TRBJ1-2 | TRBV27 | NA | CASRRAFRDYGYTF | TGTGCCAGCCGTCGCGCCTTTCGGGACTATGGCTACACCTTC
NA | TRBJ1-1 | TRBV28 | NA | CASSLTLQGNTEAFF | TGTGCCAGCAGTTTAACTTTACAGGGTAACACTGAAGCTTTCTTT
TRBD2 | TRBJ2-1 | TRBV29-1 | NA | CSVLSGRLGEQFF | TGCAGCGTCCTTAGCGGGAGGCTGGGTGAGCAGTTCTTC
NA | TRBJ2-7 | TRBV18 | once | CASSPESYEQYF | TGTGCCAGCTCACCCGAGAGCTACGAGCAGTACTTC
TRBD2 | TRBJ2-7 | TRBV18 | NA | CASSRTTGLAGDPSYEQYF | TGTGCCAGCTCACGTACGACGGGACTAGCGGGGGACCCCTCCTACGAGCAGTACTTC
NA | TRBJ1-4 | TRBV5-4 | NA | CASSTAGTGEKLFF | TGTGCCAGCAGCACGGCCGGGACTGGTGAAAAACTGTTTTTT
NA | TRBJ1-1 | TRBV5-5 | NA | CASNPPGPAGTEAFF | TGTGCCAGCAACCCTCCAGGCCCGGCGGGCACTGAAGCTTTCTTT
NA | TRBJ2-3 | TRBV6-1 | NA | CASSPRFTDTQYF | TGTGCCAGCAGTCCGAGATTCACAGATACGCAGTATTTT
TRBD1 | TRBJ1-4 | TRBV7-4 | NA | CASSLGDRRIFSNEKLFF | TGTGCCAGCAGCTTAGGGGACAGGAGAATCTTTTCGAATGAAAAACTGTTTTTT
NA | TRBJ1-2 | TRBV28 | NA | CASRDSPGGYGYTF | TGTGCCAGCAGGGACAGCCCTGGGGGCTATGGCTACACCTTC
NA | TRBJ1-1 | TRBV2 | NA | CASSARGATEAFF | TGTGCCAGCAGTGCCCGGGGGGCGACTGAAGCTTTCTTT
TRBD1 | TRBJ1-1 | TRBV6-6 | few | CASRFGQGEYITEAFF | TGTGCCAGCAGGTTCGGACAGGGGGAATATATAACTGAAGCTTTCTTT
TRBD1 | TRBJ2-6 | TRBV28 | NA | CASIQGTVSGANVLTF | TGTGCCAGCATCCAGGGGACAGTCTCTGGGGCCAACGTCCTGACTTTC
NA | TRBJ1-1 | TRBV2 | NA | CASRRELEAFF | TGTGCCAGCCGTCGTGAACTGGAAGCTTTCTTT
NA | TRBJ2-7 | TRBV18 | NA | CASSPSSYEQYF | TGTGCCAGCTCCCCTTCCTCCTACGAGCAGTACTTC
NA | TRBJ1-1 | TRBV6-6 | NA | CASSSPRGARTEAFF | TGTGCCAGCAGTTCCCCTCGGGGGGCGAGGACTGAAGCTTTCTTT
TRBD1 | TRBJ1-1 | TRBV6-1 | few | CASSATGGGTEAFF | TGTGCCAGCAGTGCGACAGGGGGCGGCACTGAAGCTTTCTTT
NA | TRBJ1-5 | TRBV27 | NA | CASSTGIGNQPQHF | TGTGCCAGCAGTACCGGTATTGGCAATCAGCCCCAGCATTTT